This TCR beta chain was recorded in a study of T cell changes during pregnancy in multiple sclerosis. The CDR3 extends over 16 amino acids. Germline V gene lookup returns CDR1 SGHDT and CDR2 YYEEEE. Trimming at V came to 5 bases and at J to 4 bases, leaving 12 bases not matched to a gene. Assay: immunoSEQ multiplex PCR; the TCRdb copy retains only in-frame clones and omits some. This sample carries about 40,000 clones, roughly 85% of them seen once, and the ten largest clones take 1.2%. V is TRBV5-6 and J is TRBJ2-3, with 8 bases aligning to TRBD1. This TCR came from a female donor with multiple sclerosis, enrolled in a pregnancy study. The starting material was CD4+ T cells from peripheral blood mononuclear cells, obtained before pregnancy. Written as DNA, the CDR3 is TGTGCCAGCAGTGTGAACGGACAGGGATATCCAGATACGCAGTATTTT. This codes for CASSVNGQGYPDTQYF.